A selection of T cell receptor beta chains follows, all from one sample in a study of PD-1 blockade in classical Hodgkin lymphoma. Data came from immunoSEQ multiplex PCR; TCRdb stores just in-frame clones and leaves some out. The sample has 40,000 or so clones, 75% to 90% seen once. The sequencing here drew on peripheral blood mononuclear cells (PBMCs), taken at baseline. The source is a human donor with classical Hodgkin lymphoma. The CDR3 runs from the conserved cysteine through the conserved F or W.

TRBJ2-7,TRBV5-1,CASSQRTDTYEQYF
TRBJ1-1,TRBV6-5,CATSAWSRTEAFF
TRBJ1-1,TRBV28,CASRQGSLKAFF
TRBJ2-1,TRBV30,CAWRSSRGPNEQFF
TRBJ1-1,TRBV2,CASSELASSTEAFF
TRBJ1-2,TRBV5-1,CASSFQAGAYYGYTF
TRBJ1-1,TRBV5-1,CASSIYREVNTEAFF
TRBJ2-1,TRBV4-1,CASSQERLAGGLEQFF
TRBJ2-5,TRBV10-3,CAISVFQGGETQYF
TRBJ1-5,TRBV28,CASSSPGTGMNQPQHF
TRBJ1-1,TRBV27,CASSAVGRTEAFF
TRBJ2-7,TRBV6-5,CASSRYRTQTYEQYF
TRBJ1-5,TRBV4-2,CASRDTGVRNQPQHF
TRBJ2-1,TRBV6-5,CASSRRGASYNEQFF
TRBJ1-6,TRBV6-5,CASSYWQGDSPLHF
TRBJ2-3,TRBV9,CASSVPGLATDTQYF
TRBJ2-1,TRBV5-1,CASSLALQSNEQFF
TRBJ1-3,TRBV4-2,CASSQDRRASGNTIYF
TRBJ2-3,TRBV6-4,CASSPRGGAGDTQYF
TRBJ2-3,TRBV2,CASSDRTGGGTDTQYF
TRBJ1-5,TRBV18,CASSPEDAYNQPQHF
TRBJ2-2,TRBV18,CASSVDRVTGELFF
TRBJ2-5,TRBV4-3,CASSRGTAQETQYF
TRBJ2-7,TRBV4-1,CASSQQDGSTYEQYF